What follows is one TCR beta chain and its context. Its antigen remains unknown. This entry comes from a study of OX40 agonist ivuxolimab in advanced cancers. Study context: Past anti-PD-1, anti-PD-L1 or anti-CTLA-4 therapy was accepted, and roughly 40% had received some.

Study-wide points: It was not determined which antigens were specifically recognized by the peripheral T cells that had undergone clonal expansion.

Some clones are missing from TCRdb's copy, which holds only in-frame ones; the method was immunoSEQ multiplex PCR. This sample has nearly 20,000 clones; approximately 87% occur once, and the top ten carry about a sixth. Germline trimming cut 1 base from V and 2 bases from J; bases unmatched to any gene: 1. The CDR3 is 15 residues long. CDR1 and CDR2 (germline): LGHNA, YSLEER. The investigators sampled blood at baseline, at cycle 4 day 1, and at cycle 7 day 1. This chain links TRBV4-3 with TRBJ1-3, with TRBD1 matching over 8 bases. The sequence was collected from an adult with an advanced solid tumor such as melanoma, head and neck, liver or kidney cancer. This specimen was CD4+ or CD8+ T cells sorted from blood, taken in a trial of the OX40 agonist ivuxolimab. The CDR3 DNA follows: TGCGCCAGCAGCCAAGTACAGGGGGCTGGAAACACCATATATTTT. It specifies CASSQVQGAGNTIYF.